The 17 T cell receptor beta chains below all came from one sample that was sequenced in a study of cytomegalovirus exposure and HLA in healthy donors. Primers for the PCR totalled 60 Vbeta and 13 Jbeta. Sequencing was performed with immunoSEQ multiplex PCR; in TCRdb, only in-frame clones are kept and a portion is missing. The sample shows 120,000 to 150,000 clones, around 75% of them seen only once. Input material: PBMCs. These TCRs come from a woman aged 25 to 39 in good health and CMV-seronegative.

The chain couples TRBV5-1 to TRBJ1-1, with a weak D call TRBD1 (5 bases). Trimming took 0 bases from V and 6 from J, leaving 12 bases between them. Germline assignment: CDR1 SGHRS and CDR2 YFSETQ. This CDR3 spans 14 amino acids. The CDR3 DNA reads TGCGCCAGCAGCTTGGCCGGGTTAGGGGCTGAAGCTTTCTTT. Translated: CASSLAGLGAEAFF. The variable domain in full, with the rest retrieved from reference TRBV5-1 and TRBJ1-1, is KAGVTQTPRYLIKTRGQQVTLSCSPISGHRSVSWYQQTPGQGLQFLFEYFSETQRNKGNFPGRFSGRQFSNSRSEMNVSTLELGDSALYLCASSLAGLGAEAFFGQGTRLTVV.

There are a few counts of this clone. For the CDR3, the DNA is TGTGCCAGCAGCCCGGGACTAGCGGGGACAGATACGCAGTATTTT. It encodes CASSPGLAGTDTQYF. V is TRBV5-4 and J is TRBJ2-3; 13 bases line up with TRBD2. The CDR3 sequence is 15 residues long. Trimming at V came to 4 bases and at J to 3 bases, leaving 2 bases not matched to a gene. Germline loops: CDR1 SGHNT, CDR2 YYREEE (reference sequence). Full variable domain (outside the CDR3, taken from reference TRBV5-4 and TRBJ2-3): ETGVTQSPTHLIKTRGQQVTLRCSSQSGHNTVSWYQQALGQGPQFIFQYYREEENGRGNFPPRFSGLQFPNYSSELNVNALELDDSALYLCASSPGLAGTDTQYFGPGTRLTVL.

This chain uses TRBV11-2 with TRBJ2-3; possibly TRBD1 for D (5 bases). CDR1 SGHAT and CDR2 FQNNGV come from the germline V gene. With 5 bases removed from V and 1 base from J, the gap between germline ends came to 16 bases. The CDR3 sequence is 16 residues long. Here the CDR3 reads CASSPRGKRGTDTQYF. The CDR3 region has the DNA TGTGCCAGCAGCCCAAGGGGCAAAAGGGGCACAGATACGCAGTATTTT. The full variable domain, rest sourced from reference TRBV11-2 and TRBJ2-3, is EAGVAQSPRYKIIEKRQSVAFWCNPISGHATLYWYQQILGQGPKLLIQFQNNGVVDDSQLPKDRFSAERLKGVDSTLKIQPAKLEDSAVYLCASSPRGKRGTDTQYFGPGTRLTVL.

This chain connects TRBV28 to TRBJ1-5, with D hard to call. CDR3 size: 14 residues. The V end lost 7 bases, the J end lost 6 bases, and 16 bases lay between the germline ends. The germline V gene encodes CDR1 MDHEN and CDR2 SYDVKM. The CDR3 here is CASTTSPGGQPQHF. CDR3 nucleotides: TGTGCCAGCACAACGAGTCCTGGTGGTCAGCCCCAGCATTTT.

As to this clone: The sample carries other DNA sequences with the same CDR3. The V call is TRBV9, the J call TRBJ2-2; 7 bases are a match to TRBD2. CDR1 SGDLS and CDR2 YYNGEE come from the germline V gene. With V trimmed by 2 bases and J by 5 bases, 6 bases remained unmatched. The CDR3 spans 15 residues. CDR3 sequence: CASSVGGSQTGELFF. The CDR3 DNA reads TGTGCCAGCAGCGTGGGCGGGAGTCAAACCGGGGAGCTGTTTTTT.

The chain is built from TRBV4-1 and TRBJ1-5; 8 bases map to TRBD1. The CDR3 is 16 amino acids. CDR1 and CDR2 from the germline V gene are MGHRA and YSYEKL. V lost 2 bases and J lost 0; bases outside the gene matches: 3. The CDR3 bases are TGCGCCAGCAGCCAACCCGACAGGGGTAGCAATCAGCCCCAGCATTTT. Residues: CASSQPDRGSNQPQHF.

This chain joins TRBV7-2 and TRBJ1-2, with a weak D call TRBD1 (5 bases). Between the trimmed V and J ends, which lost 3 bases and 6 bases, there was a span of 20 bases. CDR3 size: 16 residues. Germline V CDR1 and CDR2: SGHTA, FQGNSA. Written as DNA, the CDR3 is TGTGCCAGCAGCTTGGCAGGGAATTATGGTTCTGATGGCTACACCTTC. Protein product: CASSLAGNYGSDGYTF.

The CDR3 sequence: CASREGLAKPYEQYF. The DNA of the CDR3 is TGCGCCAGCAGGGAGGGACTAGCGAAACCCTACGAGCAGTACTTC. V gene TRBV5-1 combines with J gene TRBJ2-7; 10 bases line up with TRBD2. The V gene's germline CDR1 is SGHRS and CDR2 YFSETQ. V was clipped by 5 bases and J by 2 bases; unmatched bases: 7. The CDR3 consists of 15 residues.

CDR3 sequence reads: CASSSPLLGGTGGYTF. The CDR3 DNA follows: TGTGCCAGCAGCTCCCCCCTACTCGGGGGGACGGGGGGCTACACCTTC. This chain links TRBV7-9 with TRBJ1-2; D might be TRBD1 (5 bases). Germline assignment: CDR1 SEHNR and CDR2 FQNEAQ (reference sequence). V lost 4 bases and J lost 8, with 23 bases in between. The CDR3 is made up of 16 amino acids.

The CDR3 is CASATGVYQETQYF. The CDR3 DNA reads TGTGCCAGCGCGACAGGGGTTTACCAAGAGACCCAGTACTTC. This chain joins TRBV27 and TRBJ2-5; TRBD1 aligns across 8 bases. There are 14 residues in the CDR3. V shed 8 bases, J shed 0 bases, and the junction held 5 bases outside the gene matches. Looked up from germline, CDR1 is MNHEY and CDR2 is SMNVEV (reference sequence).

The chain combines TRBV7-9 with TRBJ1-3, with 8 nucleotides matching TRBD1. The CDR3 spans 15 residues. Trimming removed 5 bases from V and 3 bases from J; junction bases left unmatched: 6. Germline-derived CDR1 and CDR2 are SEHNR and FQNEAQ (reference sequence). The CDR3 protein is CASSAKTGVGNTIYF. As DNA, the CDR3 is TGTGCCAGCAGCGCCAAGACAGGGGTTGGAAACACCATATATTTT.

CDR3 region: CASSLAASPRDEQFF. The CDR3 nucleotides read TGTGCCAGCAGCTTGGCCGCGTCCCCCAGGGATGAGCAGTTCTTC. The chain recombines TRBV5-6 with TRBJ2-1; weak D call: TRBD1 (5 bases). Between the trimmed V and J ends, which lost 0 bases and 8 bases, there was a span of 15 bases. Germline CDR1 is SGHDT and CDR2 is YYEEEE. CDR3 length: 15 amino acids.

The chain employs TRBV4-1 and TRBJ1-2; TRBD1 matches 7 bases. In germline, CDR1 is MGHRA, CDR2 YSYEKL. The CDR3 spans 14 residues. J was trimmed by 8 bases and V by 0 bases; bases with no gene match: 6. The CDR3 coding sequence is TGCGCCAGCAGCCAAGATGAGGGGGCGTGGGGCTACACCTTC. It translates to CASSQDEGAWGYTF.

As DNA, the CDR3 is TGTGCCAGCAAGACAGGGCCTAGCGGGAGTAATGAGCAGTTCTTC. Translating it yields CASKTGPSGSNEQFF. The chain employs TRBV6-5 and TRBJ2-1; 10 nucleotides match TRBD2. Germline values: CDR1 MNHEY, CDR2 SVGAGI. With 7 bases clipped from V and 7 bases from J, the junction kept 10 bases outside the gene matches. The CDR3 is 15 residues long.

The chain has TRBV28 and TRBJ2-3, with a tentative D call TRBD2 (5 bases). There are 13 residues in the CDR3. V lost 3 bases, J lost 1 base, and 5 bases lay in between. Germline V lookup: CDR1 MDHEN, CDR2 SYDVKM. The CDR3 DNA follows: TGTGCCAGCAGTTTTAGCGGCACAGATACGCAGTATTTT. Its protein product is CASSFSGTDTQYF.

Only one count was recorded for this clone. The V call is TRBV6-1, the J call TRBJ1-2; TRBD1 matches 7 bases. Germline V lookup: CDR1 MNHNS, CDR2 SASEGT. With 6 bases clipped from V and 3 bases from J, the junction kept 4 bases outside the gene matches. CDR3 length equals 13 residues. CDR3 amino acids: CASRRQGYYGYTF. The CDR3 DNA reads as TGTGCCAGCAGGAGACAGGGCTACTATGGCTACACCTTC.

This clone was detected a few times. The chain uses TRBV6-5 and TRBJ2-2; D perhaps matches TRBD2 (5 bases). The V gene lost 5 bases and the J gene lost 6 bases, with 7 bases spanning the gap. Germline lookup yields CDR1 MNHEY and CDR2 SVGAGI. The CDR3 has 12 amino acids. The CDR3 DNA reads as TGTGCCAGCAGTCCAGCGGCCGGGGAGCTGTTTTTT. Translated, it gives CASSPAAGELFF.